This TCR beta chain is drawn from a study of blood T cell repertoires in COVID-19. On the study more broadly: T cells, B-cell-depleted T cells, or PBMCs supplied cDNA or gDNA.

Trimming took 5 bases from V and 5 from J, leaving 10 bases between them. The CDR3 is 12 residues long. The germline gives CDR1 SGHRS, CDR2 YFSETQ. Measured with immunoSEQ multiplex PCR; TCRdb has only the in-frame clones, and not every one. The sample carries about 370,000 clones, 90% recorded once. The receptor's source is a man in his late teens or twenties with active or convalescent COVID-19. The chain joins TRBV5-1 to TRBJ2-5; possibly TRBD1 for D (5 bases). Sequencing used peripheral blood. CDR3 bases: TGCGCCAGCAGTGGGGCCACGGAGACCCAGTACTTC. Amino acid sequence: CASSGATETQYF.